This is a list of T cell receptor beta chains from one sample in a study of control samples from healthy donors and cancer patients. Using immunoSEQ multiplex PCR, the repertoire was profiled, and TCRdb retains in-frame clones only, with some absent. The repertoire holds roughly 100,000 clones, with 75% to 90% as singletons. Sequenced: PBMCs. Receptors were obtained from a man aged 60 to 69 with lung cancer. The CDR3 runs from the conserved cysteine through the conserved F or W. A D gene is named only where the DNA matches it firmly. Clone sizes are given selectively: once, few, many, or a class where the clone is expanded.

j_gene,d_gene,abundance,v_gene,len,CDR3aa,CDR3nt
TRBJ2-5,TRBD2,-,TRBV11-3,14,CASSRRGDPGTQYF,TGTGCCAGCAGCCGTCGGGGGGACCCGGGGACCCAGTACTTC
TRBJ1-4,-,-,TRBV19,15,CASSMRRGRNEKLFF,TGTGCCAGTAGTATGAGAAGGGGACGTAATGAAAAACTGTTTTTT
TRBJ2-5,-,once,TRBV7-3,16,CASSLSGSSPQETQYF,TGTGCCAGCAGCTTATCAGGGTCAAGTCCCCAAGAGACCCAGTACTTC
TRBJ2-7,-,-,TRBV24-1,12,CATSDSTYEQYF,TGTGCCACCAGTGATTCGACCTACGAGCAGTACTTC
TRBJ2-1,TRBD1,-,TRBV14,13,CASSQGQNNEQFF,TGTGCCAGCAGCCAGGGACAGAACAATGAGCAGTTCTTC
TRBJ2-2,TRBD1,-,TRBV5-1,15,CASSKGTANTGELFF,TGCGCCAGCAGCAAGGGGACAGCGAACACCGGGGAGCTGTTTTTT
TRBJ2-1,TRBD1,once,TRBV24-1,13,CATSGVGTGVLVF,TGTGCCACCAGTGGGGTTGGGACAGGGGTCTTGGTCTTC
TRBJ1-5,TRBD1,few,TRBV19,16,CASSRQGAAFNQPQHF,TGTGCCAGTAGTAGACAGGGGGCGGCCTTCAATCAGCCCCAGCATTTT
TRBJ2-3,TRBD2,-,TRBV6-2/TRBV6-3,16,CASSYGLAGGLNTQYF,TGTGCCAGCAGTTATGGACTAGCGGGGGGTTTAAATACGCAGTATTTT
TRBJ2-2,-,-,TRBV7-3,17,CASSPPAGLANTGELFF,TGTGCCAGCAGCCCTCCGGCGGGACTCGCGAACACCGGGGAGCTGTTTTTT
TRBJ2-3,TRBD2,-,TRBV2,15,CASSVISGGPDTQYF,TGTGCCAGCAGTGTAATTAGCGGGGGGCCAGATACGCAGTATTTT
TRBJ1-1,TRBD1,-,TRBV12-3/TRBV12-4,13,CASSPDREGKTFF,TGTGCCAGCAGTCCCGACAGGGAAGGAAAGACTTTCTTT
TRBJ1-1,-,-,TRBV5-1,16,CASSLEVGFPQGEAFF,TGCGCCAGCAGCTTGGAAGTTGGGTTCCCACAAGGTGAAGCTTTCTTT
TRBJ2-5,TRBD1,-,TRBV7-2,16,CASSLRPGTGNLAIDF,TGTGCCAGCAGCTTAAGGCCGGGGACAGGGAATTTGGCAATTGACTTC
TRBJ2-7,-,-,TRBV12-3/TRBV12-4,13,CASSEGTSYEQYF,TGTGCCAGCAGTGAGGGGACCTCCTACGAGCAGTACTTC
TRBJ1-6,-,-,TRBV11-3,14,CASSLWGENSPLHF,TGTGCCAGCAGCTTATGGGGAGAGAATTCACCCCTCCACTTT
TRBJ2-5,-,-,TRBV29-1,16,CSVVRSGGAGWETQYF,TGCAGCGTTGTTCGTTCGGGGGGCGCGGGTTGGGAGACCCAGTACTTC
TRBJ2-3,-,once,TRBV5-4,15,CASSLGRPITDTQYF,TGTGCCAGCAGCTTGGGCAGACCCATCACAGATACGCAGTATTTT
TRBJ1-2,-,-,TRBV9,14,CASSLYVTDYGYTF,TGTGCCAGCAGCCTCTACGTCACAGACTATGGCTACACCTTC
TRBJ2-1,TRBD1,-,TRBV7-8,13,CASSRNRGDEQFF,TGTGCCAGCAGCCGGAACAGGGGAGATGAGCAGTTCTTC
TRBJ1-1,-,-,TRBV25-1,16,CASSQGVDRKNTEAFF,TGTGCCAGCAGCCAAGGGGTTGACAGAAAAAACACTGAAGCTTTCTTT
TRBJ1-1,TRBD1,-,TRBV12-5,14,CASGSDRGVTEAFF,TGTGCTAGTGGTTCGGACAGGGGGGTCACTGAAGCTTTCTTT
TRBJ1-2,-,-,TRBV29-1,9,CSVEDGYTF,TGCAGCGTTGAGGATGGCTACACCTTC
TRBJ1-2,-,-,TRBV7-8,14,CASSAGETGYGYTF,TGTGCCAGCAGCGCAGGGGAGACAGGCTATGGCTACACCTTC
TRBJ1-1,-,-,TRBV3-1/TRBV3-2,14,CASSQLGQALEAFF,TGTGCCAGCAGCCAGTTGGGACAAGCCCTTGAAGCTTTCTTT
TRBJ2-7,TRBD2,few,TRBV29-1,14,CSVRTSGGAHEQYF,TGCAGCGTGAGGACTAGCGGGGGGGCCCACGAGCAGTACTTC
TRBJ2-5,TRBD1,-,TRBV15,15,CATSSLQGDQETQYF,TGTGCCACCAGCAGCCTACAGGGGGATCAAGAGACCCAGTACTTC
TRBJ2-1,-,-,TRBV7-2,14,CASSPMSRPNEQFF,TGTGCCAGCAGCCCCATGAGCCGACCCAATGAGCAGTTCTTC
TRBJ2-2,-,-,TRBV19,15,CASTPRTVNTGELFF,TGTGCCAGTACACCTCGGACCGTGAACACCGGGGAGCTGTTTTTT
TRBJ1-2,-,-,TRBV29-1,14,CSVEDRGRIYGYTF,TGCAGCGTTGAAGATAGGGGCAGGATCTATGGCTACACCTTC
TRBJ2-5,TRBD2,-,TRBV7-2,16,CASSVTSGGSQETQYF,TGTGCCAGCAGCGTAACTAGCGGGGGAAGTCAAGAGACCCAGTACTTC
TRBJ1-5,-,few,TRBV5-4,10,CASSFRDKHF,TGTGCCAGCAGCTTCCGGGACAAGCATTTT
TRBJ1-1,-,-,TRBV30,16,CAWTRLPGSMNTEAFF,TGTGCCTGGACTCGACTTCCGGGTTCCATGAACACTGAAGCTTTCTTT
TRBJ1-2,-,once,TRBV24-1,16,CATSDPQGTGLGGYTF,TGTGCCACCAGTGATCCACAGGGCACAGGGTTGGGCGGCTACACCTTC
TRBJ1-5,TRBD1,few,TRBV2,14,CACGQENSNQPQHF,TGTGCCTGCGGACAGGAAAATAGCAATCAGCCCCAGCATTTT